The rows below give T cell receptor beta chains drawn from one sample of a study of T cell responses to AZD1222 COVID-19 vaccine. Assay used: immunoSEQ multiplex PCR; TCRdb lists only in-frame clones, some missing. The sample holds 150,000 to 180,000 clones; 80% to 90% are singletons and the top ten take roughly 5%. This sample comprised peripheral blood, obtained on day 0 of MenACWY control vaccination. Receptor source: an adult in good health. CDR3s include the opening cysteine and the closing phenylalanine or tryptophan. A D gene is named only where the DNA matches it firmly. Part of the rows lack a size; the others show once, few, many or a class for expanded clones.

v_gene,j_gene,abundance,d_gene,CDR3nt,CDR3aa
TRBV10-3,TRBJ2-3,NA,NA,TGTGCCATCATGAGGGCAGGGGGCACAGATACGCAGTATTTT,CAIMRAGGTDTQYF
TRBV5-1,TRBJ1-6,NA,NA,TGCGCCAGCAGCTTGGGCGGGGGCCCCGAGTCACCCCTCCACTTT,CASSLGGGPESPLHF
TRBV6-2/TRBV6-3,TRBJ1-2,NA,NA,TGTGCCAGCAGTTACTCAAACAGGGCGGACACCTTC,CASSYSNRADTF
TRBV2,TRBJ1-1,NA,NA,TGTGCCAGCAGTGATACGACAGGTCCAGAAGCTTTCTTT,CASSDTTGPEAFF
TRBV10-3,TRBJ2-7,NA,TRBD1,TGTGCCATCAGTCAACCGGGACAGGGGCGCTACGAGCAGTACTTC,CAISQPGQGRYEQYF
TRBV4-3,TRBJ1-3,NA,NA,TGCGCCAGCAGCCAAGCTCTGGGGACGTTTGGAAACACCATATATTTT,CASSQALGTFGNTIYF
TRBV28,TRBJ1-1,NA,NA,TGTGCCAGCAGTTTAGGGTTGTGGGGGCCCACTGAAGCTTTCTTT,CASSLGLWGPTEAFF
TRBV15,TRBJ2-1,NA,NA,TGTGCCACCAGCCTCAGGGGAGGCGCCTACAATGAGCAGTTCTTC,CATSLRGGAYNEQFF
TRBV28,TRBJ1-3,NA,NA,TGTGCCAGCAGTTCAGGGGCCGCACTTGGAAACACCATATATTTT,CASSSGAALGNTIYF
TRBV7-9,TRBJ1-2,NA,NA,TGTGCCAGCAGCCCCATCCCAGTAATCTATGGCTACACCTTC,CASSPIPVIYGYTF
TRBV19,TRBJ1-2,NA,NA,TGTGCCAGTAGTATACCCCCAGGGACCGGCTACACCTTC,CASSIPPGTGYTF
TRBV19,TRBJ2-7,NA,TRBD1,TGTGCCAGTAGGGACAGGGGCGAGCAGTACTTC,CASRDRGEQYF
TRBV19,TRBJ1-3,few,TRBD1,TGTGCCTCCGGGACAGAGAATTCGGCTGGAAACACCATATATTTT,CASGTENSAGNTIYF
TRBV4-3,TRBJ2-1,NA,NA,TGCGCCAGCAGCCTCACATCGACCGGCTACAATGAGCAGTTCTTC,CASSLTSTGYNEQFF
TRBV4-1,TRBJ1-2,NA,NA,TGCGCCAGCAGCCAAGCCCCTACTACCGGGTCCGAAGCGAGCGGCTACACCTTC,CASSQAPTTGSEASGYTF
TRBV12-3/TRBV12-4,TRBJ2-3,NA,NA,TGTGCCAGCAGAATACGGGGAACAGATACGCAGTATTTT,CASRIRGTDTQYF